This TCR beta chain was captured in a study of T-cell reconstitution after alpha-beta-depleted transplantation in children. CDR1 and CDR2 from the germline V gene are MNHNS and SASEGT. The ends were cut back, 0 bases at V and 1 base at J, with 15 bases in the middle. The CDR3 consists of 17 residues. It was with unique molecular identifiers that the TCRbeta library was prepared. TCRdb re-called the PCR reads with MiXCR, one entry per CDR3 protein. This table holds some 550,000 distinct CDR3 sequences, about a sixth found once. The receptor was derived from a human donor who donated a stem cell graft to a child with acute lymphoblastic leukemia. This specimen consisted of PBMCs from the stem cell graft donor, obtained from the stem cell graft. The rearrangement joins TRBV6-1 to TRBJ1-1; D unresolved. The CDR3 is CASSEARLSTRNTEAFF. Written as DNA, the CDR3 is TGTGCCAGCAGTGAAGCGCGACTGAGCACCCGGAACACTGAAGCTTTCTTT.